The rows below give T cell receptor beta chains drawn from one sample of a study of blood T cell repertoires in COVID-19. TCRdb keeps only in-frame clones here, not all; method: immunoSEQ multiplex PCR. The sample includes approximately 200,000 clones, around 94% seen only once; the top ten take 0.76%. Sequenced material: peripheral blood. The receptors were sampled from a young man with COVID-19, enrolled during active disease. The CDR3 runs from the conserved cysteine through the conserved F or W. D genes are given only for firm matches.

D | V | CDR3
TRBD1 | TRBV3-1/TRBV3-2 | CASRAGTGVSGANVLTF
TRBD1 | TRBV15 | CATSRDLSQGPAFF
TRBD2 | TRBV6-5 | CVSGGTDTQYF
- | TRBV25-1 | CASSVGSGAGYTF
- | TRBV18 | CASSPLVQGADTEAFF
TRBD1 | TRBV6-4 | CASRGTGMYPGNTIYF
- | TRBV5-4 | CASSFGGRVDGYTF
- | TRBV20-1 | CSAREGGGYTF
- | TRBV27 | CASSSRSVGGLGNQPQHF
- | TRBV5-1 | CASRFTGLGTAGYTF
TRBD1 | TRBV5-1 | CASSLSPGQGWGAFF
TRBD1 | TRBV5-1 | CASRVSGQGARGYTF
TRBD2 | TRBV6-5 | CASSKSGGAGETQYF
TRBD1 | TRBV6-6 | CASSAITGAEIYEQYF
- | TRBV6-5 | CASSYGGNYGYTF
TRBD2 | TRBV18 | CASSPPVGGGSGELFF
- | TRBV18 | CASSPVLGGDEKLFF
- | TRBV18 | CASSSSASNTEAFF
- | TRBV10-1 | CASRPNTIYF
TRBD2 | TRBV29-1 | CSVDLLGLAGEQFF
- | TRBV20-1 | CSAQGTYEQYF
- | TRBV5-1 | CASKTGVSTDTQYF
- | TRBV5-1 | CASSLADRLTGELFF
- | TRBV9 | CASGVQAQNTEAFF
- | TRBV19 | CASSFRDKLSNYGYTF
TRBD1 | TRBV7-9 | CASSFTGEPNYGYTF
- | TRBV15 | CATSREWSLPLHF
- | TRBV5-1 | CASSLFLNTEAFF
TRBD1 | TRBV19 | CASSMTGGAGYTF
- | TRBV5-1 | CASSSAGASSGNTIYF
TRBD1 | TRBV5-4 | CASSLGDGTVYGYTF
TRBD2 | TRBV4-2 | CASSQGTSGGALNEQFF
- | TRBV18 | CASSPQGNTEAFF
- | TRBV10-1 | CASSGGTSGTEAFF
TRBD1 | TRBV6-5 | CASSRDRGNQPQHF
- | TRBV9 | CASSVGFNNQPQHF
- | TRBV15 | CATSSGHWSSYEQYF
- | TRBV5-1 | CASSLEAGSSNNSPLHF
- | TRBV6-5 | CASRQGTVSGPQHF
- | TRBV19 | CASSPTPDFNSPLHF